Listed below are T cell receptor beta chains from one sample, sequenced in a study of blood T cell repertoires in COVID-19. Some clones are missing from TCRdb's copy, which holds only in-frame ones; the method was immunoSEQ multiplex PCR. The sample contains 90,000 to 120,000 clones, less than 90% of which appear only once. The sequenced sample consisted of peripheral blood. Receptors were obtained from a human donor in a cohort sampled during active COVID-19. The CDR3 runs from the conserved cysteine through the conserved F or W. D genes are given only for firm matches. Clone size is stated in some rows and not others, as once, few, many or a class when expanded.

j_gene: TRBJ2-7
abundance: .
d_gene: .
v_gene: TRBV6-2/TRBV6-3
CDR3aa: CASSSHTPYEQYF
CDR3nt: TGTGCCAGCAGTTCCCATACACCCTACGAGCAGTACTTC

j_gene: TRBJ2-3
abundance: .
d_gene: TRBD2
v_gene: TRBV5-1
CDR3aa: CASSLIVGGQDTQYF
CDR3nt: TGCGCCAGCAGCTTGATCGTGGGAGGGCAAGATACGCAGTATTTT

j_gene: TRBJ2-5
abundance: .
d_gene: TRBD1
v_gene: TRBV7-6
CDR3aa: CASSQTSTGVGETQYF
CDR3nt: TGTGCCAGCAGCCAGACGTCGACAGGGGTTGGGGAGACCCAGTACTTC

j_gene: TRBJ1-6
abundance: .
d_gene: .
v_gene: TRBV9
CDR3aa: CASSVALGSPLHF
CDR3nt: TGTGCCAGCAGCGTGGCTCTGGGCTCACCCCTCCACTTT

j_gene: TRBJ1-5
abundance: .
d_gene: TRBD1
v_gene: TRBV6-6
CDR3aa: CASSLRQGPTSNQPQHF
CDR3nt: TGTGCCAGCAGTCTACGACAGGGCCCCACTAGCAATCAGCCCCAGCATTTT

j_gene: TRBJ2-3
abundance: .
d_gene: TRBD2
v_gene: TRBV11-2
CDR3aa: CASSLRVAGVPDTQYF
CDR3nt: TGTGCCAGCAGCCTTCGGGTAGCGGGAGTCCCAGATACGCAGTATTTT

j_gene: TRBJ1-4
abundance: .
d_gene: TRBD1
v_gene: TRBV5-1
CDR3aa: CASSQGAGEKLFF
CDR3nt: TGCGCCAGCAGTCAGGGGGCGGGAGAAAAACTGTTTTTT

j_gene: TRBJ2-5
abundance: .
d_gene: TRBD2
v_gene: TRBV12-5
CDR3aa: CASGLVTSGLGETQYF
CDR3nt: TGTGCTAGTGGTTTGGTCACTAGCGGGCTGGGGGAGACCCAGTACTTC

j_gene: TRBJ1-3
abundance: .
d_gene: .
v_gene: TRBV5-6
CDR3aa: CASSLLTASGNTIYF
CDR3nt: TGTGCCAGCAGCTTATTGACAGCATCTGGAAACACCATATATTTT

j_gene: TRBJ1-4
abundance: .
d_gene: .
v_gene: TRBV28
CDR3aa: CAGGSSPGGFNEKLFF
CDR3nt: TGTGCCGGGGGGAGCAGCCCCGGGGGGTTTAATGAAAAACTGTTTTTT

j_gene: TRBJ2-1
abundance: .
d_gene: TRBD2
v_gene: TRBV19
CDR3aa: CASSIDHRVFRLAGEDEQFF
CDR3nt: TGTGCCAGTAGTATAGATCATCGCGTATTCAGGCTAGCGGGAGAGGATGAGCAGTTCTTC

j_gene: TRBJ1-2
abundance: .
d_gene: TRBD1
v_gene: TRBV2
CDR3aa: CASTFSGTGLYGYTF
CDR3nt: TGTGCCAGCACCTTCTCCGGGACAGGGCTCTATGGCTACACCTTC

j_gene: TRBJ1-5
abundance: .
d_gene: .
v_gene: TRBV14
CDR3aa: CASSQERGSRDSNQPQHF
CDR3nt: TGTGCCAGCAGCCAAGAAAGGGGTAGCAGGGATAGCAATCAGCCCCAGCATTTT

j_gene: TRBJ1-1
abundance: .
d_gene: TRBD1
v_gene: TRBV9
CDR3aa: CASSPQGRKGGTEAFF
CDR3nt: TGTGCCAGCAGCCCACAGGGGCGAAAGGGAGGCACTGAAGCTTTCTTT

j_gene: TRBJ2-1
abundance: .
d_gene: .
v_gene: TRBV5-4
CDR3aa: CASSLEGGLSYNEQFF
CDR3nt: TGTGCCAGCAGCTTGGAGGGGGGGCTCTCCTACAATGAGCAGTTCTTC

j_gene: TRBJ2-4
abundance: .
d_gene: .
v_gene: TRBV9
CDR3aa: CASSDTTLIQYF
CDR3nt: TGTGCCAGCAGCGACACGACTCTCATTCAGTACTTC

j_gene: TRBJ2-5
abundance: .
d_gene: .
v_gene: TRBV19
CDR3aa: CASKQVSQETQYF
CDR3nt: TGTGCCAGTAAACAGGTCAGCCAAGAGACCCAGTACTTC

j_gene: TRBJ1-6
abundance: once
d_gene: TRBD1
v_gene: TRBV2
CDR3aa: CASSGGQGESPLHF
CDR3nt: TGTGCCAGCAGTGGCGGACAGGGGGAGTCACCCCTCCACTTT

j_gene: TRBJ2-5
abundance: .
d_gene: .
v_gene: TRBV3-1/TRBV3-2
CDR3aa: CASSYGGQETQYF
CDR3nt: TGTGCCAGCAGTTACGGCGGTCAAGAGACCCAGTACTTC

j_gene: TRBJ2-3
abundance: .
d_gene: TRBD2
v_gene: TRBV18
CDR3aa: CASSPPSTSGYGTDTQYF
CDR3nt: TGTGCCAGCTCACCACCGTCGACTAGCGGTTATGGCACAGATACGCAGTATTTT

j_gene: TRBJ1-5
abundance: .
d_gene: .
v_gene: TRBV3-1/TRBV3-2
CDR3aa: CASSQDHTKSQPQHF
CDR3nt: TGTGCCAGCAGCCAAGATCATACAAAATCTCAGCCCCAGCATTTT

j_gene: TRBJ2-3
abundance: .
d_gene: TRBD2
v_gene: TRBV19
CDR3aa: CASSRGTSGSTDTQYF
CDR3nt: TGTGCCAGTAGTAGAGGGACTAGCGGAAGCACAGATACGCAGTATTTT

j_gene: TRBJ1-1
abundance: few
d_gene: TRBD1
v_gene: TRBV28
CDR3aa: CASSPQGGGGPDEAFF
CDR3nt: TGTGCCAGCAGCCCACAGGGGGGAGGAGGCCCTGATGAAGCTTTCTTT

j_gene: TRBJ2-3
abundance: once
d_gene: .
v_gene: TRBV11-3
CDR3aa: CASSLGDSTTDTQYF
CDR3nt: TGTGCCAGCAGCTTAGGCGACAGTACCACAGATACGCAGTATTTT

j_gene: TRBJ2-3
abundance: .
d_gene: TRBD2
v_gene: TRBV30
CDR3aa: CAWRAAGGLTDTQYF
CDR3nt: TGTGCCTGGAGAGCAGCGGGAGGGCTAACAGATACGCAGTATTTT

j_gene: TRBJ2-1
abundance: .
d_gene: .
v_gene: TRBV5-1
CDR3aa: CASSFSQGSYNEQFF
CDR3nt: TGCGCCAGCAGCTTTTCGCAGGGGTCCTACAATGAGCAGTTCTTC

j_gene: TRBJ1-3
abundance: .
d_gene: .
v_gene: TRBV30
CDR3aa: CAWSVGVSGNTIYF
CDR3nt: TGTGCCTGGAGTGTAGGGGTCTCTGGAAACACCATATATTTT

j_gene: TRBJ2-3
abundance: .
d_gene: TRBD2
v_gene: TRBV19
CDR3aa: CASSGGLAGAPSTDTQYF
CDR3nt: TGTGCCAGTAGTGGGGGACTAGCGGGAGCCCCAAGCACAGATACGCAGTATTTT

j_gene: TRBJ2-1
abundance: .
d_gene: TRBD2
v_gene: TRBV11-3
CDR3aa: CASSLGLAGGYNEQFF
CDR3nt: TGTGCCAGCAGCTTGGGACTAGCGGGAGGTTACAATGAGCAGTTCTTC

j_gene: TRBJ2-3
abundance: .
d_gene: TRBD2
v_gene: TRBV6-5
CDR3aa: CASRPGLARTDTQYF
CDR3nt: TGTGCCAGCAGGCCGGGACTAGCTCGCACAGATACGCAGTATTTT

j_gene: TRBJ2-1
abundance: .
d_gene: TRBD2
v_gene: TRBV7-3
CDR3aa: CASSLGGSNNEQFF
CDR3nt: TGTGCCAGCAGCTTGGGAGGGAGTAACAATGAGCAGTTCTTC

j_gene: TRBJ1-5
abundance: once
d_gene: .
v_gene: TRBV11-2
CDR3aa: CASSLQDSNQPQHF
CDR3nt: TGTGCCAGCAGCCTCCAGGATAGCAATCAGCCCCAGCATTTT

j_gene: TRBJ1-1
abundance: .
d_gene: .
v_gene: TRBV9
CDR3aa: CASSVDMNTEAFF
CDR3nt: TGTGCCAGCAGCGTAGATATGAACACTGAAGCTTTCTTT

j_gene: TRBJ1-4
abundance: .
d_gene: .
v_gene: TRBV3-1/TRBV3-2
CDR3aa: CASSHQPGSANEKLFF
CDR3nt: TGTGCCAGCAGCCACCAACCAGGGTCGGCTAATGAAAAACTGTTTTTT

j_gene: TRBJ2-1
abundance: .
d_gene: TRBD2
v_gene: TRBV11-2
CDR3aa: CASSGTGTSGSGEQFF
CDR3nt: TGTGCCAGCAGCGGAACCGGGACTAGCGGGAGCGGTGAGCAGTTCTTC

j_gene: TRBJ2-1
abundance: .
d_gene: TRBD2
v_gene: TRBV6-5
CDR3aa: CASSRLAGGPNEQFF
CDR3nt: TGTGCCAGCAGTAGACTAGCGGGAGGGCCGAATGAGCAGTTCTTC